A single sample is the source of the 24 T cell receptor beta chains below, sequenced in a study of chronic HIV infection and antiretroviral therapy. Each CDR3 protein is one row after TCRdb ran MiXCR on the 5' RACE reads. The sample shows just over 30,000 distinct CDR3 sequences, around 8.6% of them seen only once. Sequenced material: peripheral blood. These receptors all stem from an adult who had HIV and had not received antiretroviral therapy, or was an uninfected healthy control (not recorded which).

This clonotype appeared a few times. The CDR3 nucleotides read TGTGCCAGCAGCCAACGAGGGGGAAGTACTGAAGCTTTCTTT. It codes for CASSQRGGSTEAFF. The chain is built from TRBV14 and TRBJ1-1, with D perhaps matching TRBD1 (6 bases). V lost 2 bases to trimming and J lost 5 bases, with 12 bases between them. CDR1 and CDR2 (germline): SGHDN, FVKESK. This CDR3 region has 14 residues.

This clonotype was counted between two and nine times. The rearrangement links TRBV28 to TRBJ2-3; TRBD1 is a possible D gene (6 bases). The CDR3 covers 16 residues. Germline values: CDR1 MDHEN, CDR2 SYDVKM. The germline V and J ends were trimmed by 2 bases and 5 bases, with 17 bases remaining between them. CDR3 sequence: CASSLQGPLQGDTQYF. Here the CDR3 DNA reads TGTGCCAGCAGTTTACAGGGGCCTTTGCAAGGAGATACGCAGTATTTT.

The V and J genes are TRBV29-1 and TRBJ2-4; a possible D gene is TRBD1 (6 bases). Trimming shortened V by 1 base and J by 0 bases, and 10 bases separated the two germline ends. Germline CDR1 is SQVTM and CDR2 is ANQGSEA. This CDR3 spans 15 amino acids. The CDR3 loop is CSVEVQGLAKNIQYF. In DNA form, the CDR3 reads TGCAGCGTTGAAGTACAGGGCCTAGCCAAAAACATTCAGTACTTC. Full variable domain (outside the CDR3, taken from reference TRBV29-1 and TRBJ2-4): SAVISQKPSRDICQRGTSLTIQCQVDSQVTMMFWYRQQPGQSLTLIATANQGSEATYESGFVIDKFPISRPNLTFSTLTVSNMSPEDSSIYLCSVEVQGLAKNIQYFGAGTRLSVL.

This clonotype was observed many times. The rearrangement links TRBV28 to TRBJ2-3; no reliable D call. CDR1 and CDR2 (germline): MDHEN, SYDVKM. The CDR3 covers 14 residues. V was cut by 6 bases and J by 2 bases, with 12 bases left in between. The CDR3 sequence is CASSPEGHTDTQYF. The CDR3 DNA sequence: TGTGCCAGCAGCCCCGAAGGGCACACAGATACGCAGTATTTT.

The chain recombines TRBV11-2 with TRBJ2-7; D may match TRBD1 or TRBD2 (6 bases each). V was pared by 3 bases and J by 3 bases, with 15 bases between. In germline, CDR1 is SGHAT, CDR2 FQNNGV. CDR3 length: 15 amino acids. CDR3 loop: CASSLRGASHYEQYF. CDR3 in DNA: TGTGCCAGCAGCTTGAGGGGGGCGTCCCACTACGAGCAGTACTTC.

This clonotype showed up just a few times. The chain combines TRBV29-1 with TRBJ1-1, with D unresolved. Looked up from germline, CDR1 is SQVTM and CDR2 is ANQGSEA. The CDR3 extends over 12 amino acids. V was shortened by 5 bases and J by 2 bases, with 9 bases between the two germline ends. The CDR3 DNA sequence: TGCAGCGTTTTCCTCCGAAACACTGAAGCTTTCTTT. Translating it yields CSVFLRNTEAFF.

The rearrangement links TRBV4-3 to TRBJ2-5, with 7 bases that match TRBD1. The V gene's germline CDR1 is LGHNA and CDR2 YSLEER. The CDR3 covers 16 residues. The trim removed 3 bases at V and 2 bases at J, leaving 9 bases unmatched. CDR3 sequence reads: CASSQGNRGEQETQYF. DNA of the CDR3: TGCGCCAGCAGCCAGGGGAACAGGGGAGAGCAAGAGACCCAGTACTTC.

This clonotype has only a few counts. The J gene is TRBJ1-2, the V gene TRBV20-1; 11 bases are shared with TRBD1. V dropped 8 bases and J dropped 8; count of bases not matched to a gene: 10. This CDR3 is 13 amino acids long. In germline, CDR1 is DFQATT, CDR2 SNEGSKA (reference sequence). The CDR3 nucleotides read TGCAGTACCCAGGACAGGGGGCGTCGAGGCTACACCTTC. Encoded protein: CSTQDRGRRGYTF.

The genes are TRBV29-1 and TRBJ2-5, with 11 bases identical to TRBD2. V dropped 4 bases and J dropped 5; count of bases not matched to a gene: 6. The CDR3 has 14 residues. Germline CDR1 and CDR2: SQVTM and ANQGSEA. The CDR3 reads CSVGLAGMSETQYF. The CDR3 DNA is TGCAGCGTTGGACTAGCGGGGATGTCGGAGACCCAGTACTTC.

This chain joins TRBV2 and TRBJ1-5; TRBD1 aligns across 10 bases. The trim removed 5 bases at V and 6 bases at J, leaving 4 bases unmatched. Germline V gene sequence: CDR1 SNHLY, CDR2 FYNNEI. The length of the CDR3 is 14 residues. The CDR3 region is CASSKDRGGQPQHF. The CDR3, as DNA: TGTGCCAGCAGTAAGGACAGGGGGGGTCAGCCCCAGCATTTT. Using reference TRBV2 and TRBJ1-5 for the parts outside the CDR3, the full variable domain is EPEVTQTPSHQVTQMGQEVILRCVPISNHLYFYWYRQILGQKVEFLVSFYNNEISEKSEIFDDQFSVERPDGSNFTLKIRSTKLEDSAMYFCASSKDRGGQPQHFGDGTRLSIL.

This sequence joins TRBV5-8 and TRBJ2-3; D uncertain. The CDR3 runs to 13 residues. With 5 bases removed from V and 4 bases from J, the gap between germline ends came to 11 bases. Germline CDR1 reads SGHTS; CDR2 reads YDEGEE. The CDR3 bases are TGTGCCAGCAGGAAGAATAGGGCAGATACGCAGTATTTT. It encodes CASRKNRADTQYF. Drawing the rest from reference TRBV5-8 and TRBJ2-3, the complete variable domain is EAGVTQSPTHLIKTRGQQATLRCSPISGHTSVYWYQQALGLGLQFLLWYDEGEERNRGNFPPRFSGRQFPNYSSELNVNALELEDSALYLCASRKNRADTQYFGPGTRLTVL.

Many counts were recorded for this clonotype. The chain's CDR3 is CSSLRQGSDTQYF. CDR3 nucleotide sequence: TGCAGCTCACTTCGACAGGGATCAGATACGCAGTATTTT. The chain has TRBV20-1 and TRBJ2-3, with 7 bases matching TRBD1. The germline CDR1 and CDR2 sequences are DFQATT and SNEGSKA (reference sequence). CDR3 length: 13 residues.

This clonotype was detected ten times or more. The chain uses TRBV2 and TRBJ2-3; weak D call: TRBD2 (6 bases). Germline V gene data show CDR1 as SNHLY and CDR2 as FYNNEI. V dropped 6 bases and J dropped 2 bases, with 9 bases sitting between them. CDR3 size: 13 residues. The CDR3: CASRGDFTDTQYF. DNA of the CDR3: TGTGCCAGCAGGGGGGACTTCACAGATACGCAGTATTTT.

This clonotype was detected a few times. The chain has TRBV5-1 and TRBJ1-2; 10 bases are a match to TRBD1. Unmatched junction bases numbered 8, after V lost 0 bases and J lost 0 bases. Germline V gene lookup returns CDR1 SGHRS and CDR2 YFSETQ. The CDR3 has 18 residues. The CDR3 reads CASSLDHPGQGTNYGYTF. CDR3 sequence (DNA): TGCGCCAGCAGCTTGGACCACCCGGGACAGGGGACTAACTATGGCTACACCTTC. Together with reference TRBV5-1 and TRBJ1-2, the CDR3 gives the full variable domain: KAGVTQTPRYLIKTRGQQVTLSCSPISGHRSVSWYQQTPGQGLQFLFEYFSETQRNKGNFPGRFSGRQFSNSRSEMNVSTLELGDSALYLCASSLDHPGQGTNYGYTFGSGTRLTVV.

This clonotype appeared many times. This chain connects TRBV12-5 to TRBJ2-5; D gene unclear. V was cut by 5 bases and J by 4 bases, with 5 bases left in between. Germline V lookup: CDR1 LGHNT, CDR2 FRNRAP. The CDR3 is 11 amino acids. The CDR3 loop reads CASGAAETQYF. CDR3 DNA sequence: TGTGCTAGTGGTGCAGCAGAGACCCAGTACTTC.

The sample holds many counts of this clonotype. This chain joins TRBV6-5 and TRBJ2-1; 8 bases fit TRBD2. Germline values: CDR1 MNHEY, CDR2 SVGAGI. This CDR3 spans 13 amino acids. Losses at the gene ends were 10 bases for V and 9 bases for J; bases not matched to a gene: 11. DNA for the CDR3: TGTGCCACCCACCGGGATCGGGGGGGTGAGCAGTTCTTC. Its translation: CATHRDRGGEQFF.

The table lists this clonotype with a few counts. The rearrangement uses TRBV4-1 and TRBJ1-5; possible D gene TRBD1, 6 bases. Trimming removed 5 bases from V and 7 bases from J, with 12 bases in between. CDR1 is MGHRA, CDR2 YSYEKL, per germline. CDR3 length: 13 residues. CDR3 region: CASSFTGNQPQHF. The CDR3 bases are TGCGCCAGCAGCTTTACAGGGAACCAGCCCCAGCATTTT.

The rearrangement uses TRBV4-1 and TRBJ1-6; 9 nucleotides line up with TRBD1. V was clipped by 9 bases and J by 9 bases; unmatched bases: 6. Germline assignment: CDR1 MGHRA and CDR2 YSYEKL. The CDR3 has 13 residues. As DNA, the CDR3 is TGCGCCAGTACCGGGACAGGGCCTTCACCCCTCCACTTT. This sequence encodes CASTGTGPSPLHF.

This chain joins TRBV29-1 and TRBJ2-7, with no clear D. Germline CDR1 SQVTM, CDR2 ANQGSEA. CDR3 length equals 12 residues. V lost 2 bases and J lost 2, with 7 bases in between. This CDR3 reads CSVELDPYEQYF. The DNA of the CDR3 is TGCAGCGTTGAACTAGACCCCTACGAGCAGTACTTC.

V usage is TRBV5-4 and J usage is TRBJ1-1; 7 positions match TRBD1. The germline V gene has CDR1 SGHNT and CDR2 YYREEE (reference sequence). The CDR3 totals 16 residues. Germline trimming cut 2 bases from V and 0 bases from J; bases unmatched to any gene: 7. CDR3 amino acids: CASSFGTASLNTEAFF. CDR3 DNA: TGTGCCAGCAGCTTCGGGACAGCTTCTCTGAACACTGAAGCTTTCTTT.

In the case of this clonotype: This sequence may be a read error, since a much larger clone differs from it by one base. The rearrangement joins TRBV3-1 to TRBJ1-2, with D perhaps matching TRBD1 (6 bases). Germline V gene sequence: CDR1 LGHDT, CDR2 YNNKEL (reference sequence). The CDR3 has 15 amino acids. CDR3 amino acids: CVSSTLGGANYGYTF. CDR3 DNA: TGTGTCAGCTCTACACTCGGGGGCGCAAACTATGGCTACACCTTC.

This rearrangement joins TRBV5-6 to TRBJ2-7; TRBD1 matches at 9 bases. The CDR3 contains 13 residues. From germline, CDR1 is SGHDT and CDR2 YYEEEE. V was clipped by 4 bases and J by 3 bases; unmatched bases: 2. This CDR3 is CASSRGQGYEQYF. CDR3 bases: TGTGCCAGCAGCCGGGGACAGGGCTACGAGCAGTACTTC.

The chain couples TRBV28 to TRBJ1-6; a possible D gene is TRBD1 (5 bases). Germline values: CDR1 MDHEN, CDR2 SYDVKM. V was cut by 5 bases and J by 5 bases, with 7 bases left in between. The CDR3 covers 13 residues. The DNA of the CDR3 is TGTGCCAGCAGTGAGGGGAATAATTCACCCCTCCACTTT. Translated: CASSEGNNSPLHF.

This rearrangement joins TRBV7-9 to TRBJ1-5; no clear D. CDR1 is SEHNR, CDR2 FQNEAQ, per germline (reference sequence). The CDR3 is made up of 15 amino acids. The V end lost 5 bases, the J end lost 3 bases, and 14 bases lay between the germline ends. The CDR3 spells CASSPTQGPNQPQHF. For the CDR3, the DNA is TGTGCCAGCAGCCCCACCCAAGGGCCCAATCAGCCCCAGCATTTT. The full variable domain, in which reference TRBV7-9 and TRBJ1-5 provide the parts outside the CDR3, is DTGVSQNPRHKITKRGQNVTFRCDPISEHNRLYWYRQTLGQGPEFLTYFQNEAQLEKSRLLSDRFSAERPKGSFSTLEIQRTEQGDSAMYLCASSPTQGPNQPQHFGDGTRLSIL.